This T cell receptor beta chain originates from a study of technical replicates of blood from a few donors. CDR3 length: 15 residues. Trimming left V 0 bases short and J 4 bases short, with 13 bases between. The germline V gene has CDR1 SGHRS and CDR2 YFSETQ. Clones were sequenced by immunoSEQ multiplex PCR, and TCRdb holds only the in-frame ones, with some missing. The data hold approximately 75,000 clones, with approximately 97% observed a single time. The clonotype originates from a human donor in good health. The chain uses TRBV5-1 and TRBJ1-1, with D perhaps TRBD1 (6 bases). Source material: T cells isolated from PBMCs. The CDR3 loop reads CASSLAGMTGTEAFF. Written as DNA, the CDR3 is TGCGCCAGCAGCTTGGCCGGTATGACAGGCACTGAAGCTTTCTTT.